The 28 T cell receptor beta chains listed next were all sequenced from one sample in a study of graft-versus-host responses after intestinal transplantation. The protocol was immunoSEQ multiplex PCR, while the TCRdb copy is restricted to in-frame clones and leaves out a portion. The repertoire includes 35,000 to 45,000 clones, around 92% of them detected once, and roughly 7.1% sits in the top ten. The sequenced sample was PBMCs, obtained about 270 days after transplant. These TCRs come from a human patient who received an intestinal transplant, so some T cells may come from the graft donor.

This clone has only one observation. The chain uses TRBV6-6 and TRBJ2-5; 7 nucleotides agree with TRBD2. Germline lookup yields CDR1 MNHNY and CDR2 SVGAGI (reference sequence). V gave up 4 bases and J gave up 9 bases; unmatched junction bases: 17. CDR3 size: 16 residues. This chain's CDR3 is CASSSLRPSGGGAQYF. The CDR3 DNA reads as TGTGCCAGCAGTTCCCTCCGACCTAGCGGCGGTGGAGCCCAGTACTTC.

The rearrangement uses TRBV4-2 and TRBJ2-3; 8 bases are shared with TRBD2. The CDR3 totals 15 residues. V shed 1 base and J 5 bases; nucleotides not matched to a gene: 5. CDR1 and CDR2 from the germline V gene are LGHNA and YNFKEQ. CDR3 amino acids: CASSQARGGVDTQYF. Written as DNA, the CDR3 is TGTGCCAGCAGCCAAGCACGGGGGGGCGTAGATACGCAGTATTTT.

This chain links TRBV29-1 with TRBJ1-1; D not resolved. Germline V lookup: CDR1 SQVTM, CDR2 ANQGSEA. The V end lost 3 bases, the J end lost 6 bases, and 14 bases lay between the germline ends. The CDR3 consists of 13 residues. The CDR3 DNA is TGCAGCGTTGAGACGATGGGAGGACCTGAAGCTTTCTTT. Residues: CSVETMGGPEAFF.

This chain links TRBV9 with TRBJ1-6, with 7 bases aligning to TRBD1. CDR1 and CDR2 from the germline V gene are SGDLS and YYNGEE. The junction had 4 bases not matched to a gene; V was cut back by 4 bases and J by 3 bases. This CDR3 is 15 amino acids long. In DNA form, the CDR3 reads TGTGCCAGCAGCCCTGGGACAGACTATAATTCACCCCTCCACTTT. Residues: CASSPGTDYNSPLHF.

The chain is built from TRBV23-1 and TRBJ2-6; D is unclear. TRBV23-1 is an ORF for which the function is uncertain. V shed 4 bases and J shed 0 bases, with 13 bases lying between them. CDR3 size: 17 residues. CDR3: CASSRIGPYSGANVLTF. For the CDR3, the DNA is TGCGCCAGCAGTCGGATAGGCCCATACTCTGGGGCCAACGTCCTGACTTTC.

The chain couples TRBV6-6 to TRBJ2-2; D is undetermined. Per germline, CDR1 MNHNY and CDR2 SVGAGI (reference sequence). The CDR3 is 14 residues long. V lost 2 bases and J 2 bases, leaving 6 bases between the germline ends. As DNA, the CDR3 is TGTGCCAGCAGTTACGGGCCAAACACCGGGGAGCTGTTTTTT. Protein sequence: CASSYGPNTGELFF.

This chain links TRBV28 with TRBJ1-1, with D hard to call. The CDR3 runs 13 residues. Between the trimmed V and J ends, which lost 5 bases and 11 bases, there was a span of 18 bases. The germline gives CDR1 MDHEN, CDR2 SYDVKM. CDR3 sequence reads: CASSPDPFGGAFF. The DNA for the CDR3 is TGTGCCAGCAGTCCTGACCCCTTCGGCGGCGCTTTCTTT.

The chain carries TRBV4-1 and TRBJ2-7; 9 positions agree with TRBD1. Losses at the gene ends were 0 bases for V and 7 bases for J; bases not matched to a gene: 7. The CDR3 spans 15 residues. The germline CDR1 and CDR2 sequences are MGHRA and YSYEKL. For the CDR3, the DNA is TGCGCCAGCAGCCAAGATAGGGGGACAGGGAGGGAGCAGTACTTC. Its protein is CASSQDRGTGREQYF.

This rearrangement joins TRBV4-1 to TRBJ2-3; D is ambiguous. Trimming stripped 1 base from V and 2 bases from J, with 13 bases between. This CDR3 region has 16 residues. Germline V gene lookup returns CDR1 MGHRA and CDR2 YSYEKL. The CDR3 sequence is CASSQATPTPTDTQYF. CDR3 coding DNA: TGCGCCAGCAGCCAAGCTACCCCAACCCCCACAGATACGCAGTATTTT.

This clone has just one count. The chain uses TRBV5-1 and TRBJ1-3, with D unclear. This CDR3 comprises 14 residues. Looked up from germline, CDR1 is SGHRS and CDR2 is YFSETQ. V dropped 3 bases and J dropped 0 bases, with 7 bases sitting between them. The CDR3 loop is CASSSGSSGNTIYF. CDR3 in DNA: TGCGCCAGCAGCTCAGGAAGCTCTGGAAACACCATATATTTT. Variable domain in full (rest from reference TRBV5-1 and TRBJ1-3): KAGVTQTPRYLIKTRGQQVTLSCSPISGHRSVSWYQQTPGQGLQFLFEYFSETQRNKGNFPGRFSGRQFSNSRSEMNVSTLELGDSALYLCASSSGSSGNTIYFGEGSWLTVV.

V usage is TRBV19 and J usage is TRBJ2-3; D may correspond to TRBD1 or TRBD2 (7 bases each). This CDR3 is built from 14 residues. V dropped 9 bases and J dropped 3 bases, with 16 bases sitting between them. Germline lookup yields CDR1 LNHDA and CDR2 SQIVND (reference sequence). The CDR3 DNA sequence: TGTGCCAGCAACAGGGGCGGGGGTACAGATACGCAGTATTTT. This encodes CASNRGGGTDTQYF.

The chain links TRBV7-2 to TRBJ2-5; D not certain. Germline assignment: CDR1 SGHTA and CDR2 FQGNSA. The CDR3 extends over 13 amino acids. Trimming took 6 bases from V and 4 from J, leaving 12 bases between them. Here the CDR3 reads CASSLPPRETQYF. In DNA, the CDR3 is TGTGCCAGCAGTTTACCCCCCCGAGAGACCCAGTACTTC.

V is TRBV27 and J is TRBJ2-7; D gene uncertain. The V gene's germline CDR1 is MNHEY and CDR2 SMNVEV (reference sequence). This CDR3 spans 13 amino acids. V shed 4 bases and J shed 1 base, with 8 bases lying between them. For the CDR3, the DNA is TGTGCCAGCAGTTACGGGCAGTCCTACGAGCAGTACTTC. It translates to CASSYGQSYEQYF.

This clone occurred a few times. The chain links TRBV11-2 to TRBJ1-4; D ambiguous. This CDR3 is built from 17 residues. Germline V gene sequence: CDR1 SGHAT, CDR2 FQNNGV. V shed 2 bases and J shed 8 bases, with 21 bases lying between them. CDR3 loop: CASSLTPDHPGGEKLFF. Written as DNA, the CDR3 is TGTGCCAGCAGCTTAACCCCCGACCACCCCGGAGGGGAAAAACTGTTTTTT. The full variable domain, completed using reference TRBV11-2 and TRBJ1-4, is EAGVAQSPRYKIIEKRQSVAFWCNPISGHATLYWYQQILGQGPKLLIQFQNNGVVDDSQLPKDRFSAERLKGVDSTLKIQPAKLEDSAVYLCASSLTPDHPGGEKLFFGSGTQLSVL.

The chain recombines TRBV18 with TRBJ2-3, with 9 positions matching TRBD2. Germline V CDR1 and CDR2: KGHSH, LQKENI. The CDR3 is 16 amino acids. The junction had 5 bases not matched to a gene; V was cut back by 0 bases and J by 4 bases. CDR3 sequence (DNA): TGTGCCAGCTCACCACCGGCGGGGGGGGGAGCAGATACGCAGTATTTT. Translation gives CASSPPAGGGADTQYF. The variable domain in full, completed from reference TRBV18 and TRBJ2-3, reads NAGVMQNPRHLVRRRGQEARLRCSPMKGHSHVYWYRQLPEEGLKFMVYLQKENIIDESGMPKERFSAEFPKEGPSILRIQQVVRGDSAAYFCASSPPAGGGADTQYFGPGTRLTVL.

The J gene is TRBJ1-2, the V gene TRBV5-8; tentatively, D is TRBD1 (5 bases). CDR3 length: 12 residues. CDR1 is SGHTS and CDR2 is YDEGEE in the germline V gene. The V and J ends lost 4 bases and 6 bases respectively, with 10 bases between them. The chain's CDR3 is CASSDSLNGYTF. In nucleotides, the CDR3 is TGTGCCAGCAGCGACAGTTTGAATGGCTACACCTTC.

This rearrangement joins TRBV7-9 to TRBJ2-1, with 9 nucleotides matching TRBD2. The CDR3 has 16 residues. Germline lookup yields CDR1 SEHNR and CDR2 FQNEAQ (reference sequence). The ends lost 4 bases at V and 6 bases at J; junction bases unmatched: 10. The DNA of the CDR3 is TGTGCCAGCAGCTCAAGGGGCGGGGGGGCCCTCAATGAGCAGTTCTTC. This sequence encodes CASSSRGGGALNEQFF.

The genes are TRBV5-1 and TRBJ1-1; 7 bases agree with TRBD1. The CDR3 spans 14 residues. The V gene end was trimmed by 6 bases and the J gene end by 5 bases; junction bases not matched to a gene: 10. Germline CDR1 SGHRS, CDR2 YFSETQ. The CDR3 DNA follows: TGCGCCAGCAACCCGGGACAGCCAGGAACTGAAGCTTTCTTT. Translated: CASNPGQPGTEAFF.

The chain has TRBV7-2 and TRBJ2-7; D not certain. Germline V gene lookup returns CDR1 SGHTA and CDR2 FQGNSA. CDR3 size: 15 residues. Between the trimmed V and J ends, which lost 4 bases and 7 bases, there was a span of 20 bases. CDR3 in DNA: TGTGCCAGCAGCTGGAACGCCGGGTCTTTTGGGGAGCAGTACTTC. Translation: CASSWNAGSFGEQYF.

V is TRBV4-2 and J is TRBJ2-3; 9 nucleotides line up with TRBD2. The V and J ends lost 0 bases and 5 bases, in that order; junction bases with no gene match: 12. This CDR3 contains 18 residues. Germline V CDR1 and CDR2: LGHNA, YNFKEQ. This CDR3 is CASSQDYGGGAGRDTQYF. CDR3 DNA: TGTGCCAGCAGCCAAGATTATGGCGGGGGGGCCGGGAGAGATACGCAGTATTTT.

This rearrangement joins TRBV7-9 to TRBJ2-1, with 7 bases aligning to TRBD2. CDR3 length: 15 amino acids. V lost 5 bases to trimming and J lost 3 bases; unmatched junction nucleotides: 7. The germline V gene has CDR1 SEHNR and CDR2 FQNEAQ (reference sequence). CDR3 sequence reads: CASSAGVYGYNEQFF. CDR3 DNA sequence: TGTGCCAGCAGCGCGGGGGTTTACGGCTACAATGAGCAGTTCTTC.

The CDR3 nucleotides read TGTGCCAGCAGTGCTACTAGCGGGGGGGCCAGTGATGAGCAGTTCTTC. Amino acids: CASSATSGGASDEQFF. The rearrangement joins TRBV6-4 to TRBJ2-1, with 13 bases identical to TRBD2. Germline CDR1 MRHNA, CDR2 SNTAGT. The CDR3 length is 16 residues. The ends lost 4 bases at V and 8 bases at J; junction bases unmatched: 8.

This sequence joins TRBV4-1 and TRBJ2-1; D is uncertain. Trimming removed 5 bases at V and 7 bases at J, with 9 bases between. This CDR3 spans 12 amino acids. CDR1 and CDR2 from the germline V gene are MGHRA and YSYEKL. The CDR3 protein is CASSVLGNEQFF. In DNA form, the CDR3 reads TGCGCCAGCAGCGTCCTTGGGAATGAGCAGTTCTTC.

The chain carries TRBV29-1 and TRBJ1-2; unclear D gene. V gave up 4 bases and J gave up 2 bases, with 8 bases separating them. The germline V gene encodes CDR1 SQVTM and CDR2 ANQGSEA. This CDR3 has 12 residues. DNA for the CDR3: TGCAGCGTTGTTGAGGGAAACTATGGCTACACCTTC. It codes for CSVVEGNYGYTF.

This rearrangement joins TRBV7-2 to TRBJ2-5, with D perhaps TRBD2 (5 bases). The closer fit of TRBJ2-7 to the DNA end suggests the J call may be wrong. Germline V CDR1 and CDR2: SGHTA, FQGNSA. CDR3 length: 14 residues. The CDR3 protein is CASSVRGLSYEQYF. DNA for the CDR3: TGTGCCAGCAGCGTCCGGGGTCTGTCTTACGAGCAGTACTTC.

The chain recombines TRBV6-4 with TRBJ2-7; 7 bases align to TRBD1. CDR1 is MRHNA and CDR2 is SNTAGT in the germline V gene. V trimming: 6 bases; J trimming: 7 bases; junction bases outside the gene matches: 6. The CDR3 length is 12 residues. The CDR3 region is CASRTGLYEQYF. The CDR3 bases are TGTGCCAGCAGGACAGGGCTCTATGAGCAGTACTTC.

The chain uses TRBV7-9 and TRBJ2-5; 7 bases align to TRBD2. The J call may be incorrect, as the DNA end agrees better with TRBJ2-7. The CDR3 runs 15 residues. In germline, CDR1 is SEHNR, CDR2 FQNEAQ (reference sequence). The CDR3 is CASSPPRAGVYEQYF. As DNA, the CDR3 is TGTGCCAGCAGCCCCCCCCGCGCGGGGGTATACGAGCAGTACTTC.

V usage is TRBV12-5 and J usage is TRBJ1-2; TRBD1 might be the D (5 bases). Trimming took 0 bases from V and 5 from J, leaving 13 bases between them. CDR1 LGHNT and CDR2 FRNRAP come from the germline V gene. The CDR3 runs 15 residues. CDR3 loop: CASGLVQAPPYGYTF. The CDR3 nucleotides are TGTGCTAGTGGTTTGGTACAGGCGCCCCCGTATGGCTACACCTTC.